The 6 T cell receptor beta chains given below trace back to one sample, sequenced in a study of control samples from healthy donors and cancer patients. Sequenced by immunoSEQ multiplex PCR; TCRdb stores in-frame clones only, minus some. The table includes under 200,000 clones, 85% to 95% detected once. Specimen: blood. These receptors were collected from a woman in her sixties or seventies in good health.

The V and J genes are TRBV2 and TRBJ2-7; TRBD1 is a possible D gene (7 bases). Germline CDR1 SNHLY, CDR2 FYNNEI. V shed 8 bases and J shed 2 bases, with 16 bases lying between them. This CDR3 contains 14 residues. The CDR3 nucleotides are TGTGCCAGCCGGCCCCAGGGGGGTACCTACGAGCAGTACTTC. It is translated as CASRPQGGTYEQYF.

The chain carries TRBV2 and TRBJ2-7, with 10 bases identical to TRBD1. Unmatched junction bases numbered 3, after V lost 1 base and J lost 6 bases. The CDR3 totals 14 residues. The germline gives CDR1 SNHLY, CDR2 FYNNEI. The CDR3 region has the DNA TGTGCCAGCAGTGAAGGGACAGGGGGACGCGAGCAGTACTTC. Residues: CASSEGTGGREQYF.

The chain uses TRBV5-4 and TRBJ1-6; tentatively, D is TRBD1 (5 bases). CDR3 size: 14 residues. Germline lookup yields CDR1 SGHNT and CDR2 YYREEE (reference sequence). V shed 3 bases and J shed 10 bases, with 14 bases lying between them. The CDR3 sequence: CASSYDGTWSPLHF. DNA for the CDR3: TGTGCCAGCAGCTACGACGGGACTTGGTCACCCCTCCACTTT.

The chain is built from TRBV21-1 and TRBJ2-3; TRBD1 reflects the table's D call only, with no check against the DNA. TRBV21-1 is deemed a pseudogene. The CDR3 has 16 amino acids. The CDR3 nucleotides are TGTGCCAGCAGCAATTCTGGACATATCGGAACAGATACGCAGTATTTT. Amino acids: CASSNSGHIGTDTQYF.

The chain uses TRBV5-1 and TRBJ2-3; D possibly corresponds to TRBD1 (6 bases). The CDR3 length is 14 residues. The germline CDR1 and CDR2 sequences are SGHRS and YFSETQ. Between the trimmed V and J ends, which lost 4 bases and 2 bases, there was a span of 11 bases. The CDR3 DNA is TGCGCCAGCAGCCGACAGGAAATCACAGATACGCAGTATTTT. Encoded protein: CASSRQEITDTQYF. Based on the CDR3 plus reference TRBV5-1 and TRBJ2-3, the full variable domain is KAGVTQTPRYLIKTRGQQVTLSCSPISGHRSVSWYQQTPGQGLQFLFEYFSETQRNKGNFPGRFSGRQFSNSRSEMNVSTLELGDSALYLCASSRQEITDTQYFGPGTRLTVL.

This clone appeared a single time. This sequence joins TRBV11-2 and TRBJ1-2, with TRBD1 as a possible D gene (5 bases). Germline CDR1 SGHAT, CDR2 FQNNGV. The CDR3 spans 14 residues. V lost 8 bases, J lost 4 bases, and 17 bases lay in between. CDR3 bases: TGTGCCAGCGTAAAATCCGGGACTGCCTATGGCTACACCTTC. Encoded protein: CASVKSGTAYGYTF.